The rows below give T cell receptor beta chains drawn from one sample of a study of blood T cell repertoires in COVID-19. Sequencing used immunoSEQ multiplex PCR; TCRdb keeps in-frame clones, though not all of them. The data contain about 150,000 clones, 87% of them singletons. Sequencing was performed on peripheral blood. Every receptor here comes from a woman in her forties or fifties with active or convalescent COVID-19. The CDR3 runs from the conserved cysteine through the conserved F or W. D genes are given only for firm matches.

V gene	D gene	J gene	CDR3 protein	CDR3 DNA
TRBV6-2/TRBV6-3	-	TRBJ1-1	CASSYITGWTEAFF	TGTGCCAGCAGTTACATTACAGGGTGGACTGAAGCTTTCTTT
TRBV24-1	TRBD1	TRBJ2-5	CATSPRDSYQETQYF	TGTGCCACCAGTCCACGGGACAGCTACCAAGAGACCCAGTACTTC
TRBV7-9	-	TRBJ1-5	CASTNQLAGVTQPQHF	TGTGCCAGCACCAACCAACTTGCAGGGGTGACTCAGCCCCAGCATTTT
TRBV10-3	-	TRBJ2-1	CAINSLGGSEQFF	TGTGCCATTAACTCCCTCGGGGGTAGTGAGCAGTTCTTC
TRBV5-1	TRBD2	TRBJ2-5	CASSLATSSQETQYF	TGCGCCAGCAGCTTGGCGACTAGCAGTCAAGAGACCCAGTACTTC
TRBV19	TRBD1	TRBJ1-1	CASSIRQGAFFYTEAFF	TGTGCCAGTAGTATTCGACAGGGGGCATTCTTTTACACTGAAGCTTTCTTT
TRBV29-1	TRBD2	TRBJ2-1	CSAWEREGRGYYEQFF	TGCAGCGCTTGGGAGCGGGAGGGCCGAGGTTACTATGAGCAGTTCTTC
TRBV7-9	-	TRBJ2-3	CASSLGSVDTQYF	TGTGCCAGCAGCTTAGGTAGTGTTGATACGCAGTATTTT
TRBV19	-	TRBJ2-2	CASSTRLDSRTGELFF	TGTGCCAGTAGCACAAGACTGGACTCGCGAACCGGGGAGCTGTTTTTT
TRBV9	TRBD1	TRBJ2-7	CASSVGGQDGYEQYF	TGTGCCAGCAGCGTAGGGGGACAGGACGGGTACGAGCAGTACTTC
TRBV5-1	-	TRBJ1-1	CASSSQGIGIEAFF	TGCGCCAGCAGCAGTCAGGGAATTGGTATTGAAGCTTTCTTT
TRBV19	TRBD2	TRBJ2-5	CASRASGGKETQYF	TGTGCCAGTAGGGCTAGCGGGGGGAAAGAGACCCAGTACTTC
TRBV6-6	-	TRBJ2-1	CASSYGLASSYNEQFF	TGTGCCAGCAGTTACGGTCTGGCTAGCTCCTACAATGAGCAGTTCTTC
TRBV9	TRBD1	TRBJ2-2	CASSERQGSTGELFF	TGTGCCAGCAGCGAAAGACAGGGGAGCACCGGGGAGCTGTTTTTT
TRBV15	-	TRBJ1-1	CATSRSPLDRNTEAFF	TGTGCCACCAGCAGATCCCCCCTGGACAGGAACACTGAAGCTTTCTTT
TRBV12-5	-	TRBJ2-5	CASSRGQETQYF	TGTGCTAGTTCCAGGGGACAAGAGACCCAGTACTTC
TRBV14	-	TRBJ2-1	CASSQDLGSYNEQFF	TGTGCCAGCAGCCAAGATCTGGGGAGCTACAATGAGCAGTTCTTC
TRBV28	TRBD1	TRBJ1-3	CASSRQGPNTIYF	TGTGCCAGCAGTAGACAGGGTCCAAACACCATATATTTT